Listed below are T cell receptor beta chains from one sample, sequenced in a study of blood T cell repertoires in COVID-19. TCRdb's copy holds only in-frame clones and misses some; the assay was immunoSEQ multiplex PCR. The data show about 170,000 clones, around 72% seen once. Sequencing was carried out using peripheral blood. These receptors all stem from a woman older than 75 with acute or convalescent COVID-19. Each CDR3 is given with its conserved first and last residue. The D gene is left open where the match is weak. Rows may omit the clone size; those that give it use once, few, many or a size class.

j_call v_call clone_size d_call cdr3_nt cdr3_aa
TRBJ1-1 TRBV5-8 . . TGTGCCAGCAGCTTCGGGTCCGGTGGCGCTGAAGCTTTCTTT CASSFGSGGAEAFF
TRBJ2-7 TRBV6-6 few . TGTGCCAGCGCCGGAGGGGTGGGGTACGAGCAGTACTTC CASAGGVGYEQYF
TRBJ2-7 TRBV10-3 . TRBD1 TGTGCCATCAGGCAGGGACAGGGCACCTACGAGCAGTACTTC CAIRQGQGTYEQYF
TRBJ1-5 TRBV28 few TRBD1 TGTGCCAGCAGTCCCGGCGGGACAGGCAAAAGTACCCAGCATTTT CASSPGGTGKSTQHF
TRBJ2-7 TRBV6-6 few . TGTGCCAGCAATAGGGGACAATTTTACGAGCAGTACTTC CASNRGQFYEQYF
TRBJ1-4 TRBV9 . . TGTGCCAGCAGCGTATCGCCAGGGGTCAATGAAAAACTGTTTTTT CASSVSPGVNEKLFF
TRBJ2-3 TRBV6-5 . TRBD2 TGTGCCAGCAGTTACTCGGAAGCGGGACGGGATACGCAGTATTTT CASSYSEAGRDTQYF
TRBJ1-1 TRBV12-3/TRBV12-4 . . TGTGCCAGCAGTTCCAGGGCGAACACTGAAGCTTTCTTT CASSSRANTEAFF
TRBJ1-1 TRBV19 once . TGTGCCAGTAGTACCGGGCGGGCTGAAGCTTTCTTT CASSTGRAEAFF
TRBJ1-5 TRBV24-1 . . TGTGCCACCAGTGAACAGGGCAATCAGCCCCAGCATTTT CATSEQGNQPQHF
TRBJ2-3 TRBV6-1 . TRBD1 TGTGCCAGCAGTGAGGCCGGGACAGGGTTGGCAGATACGCAGTATTTT CASSEAGTGLADTQYF
TRBJ2-3 TRBV11-2 . . TGTGCCAGCAGCTTGAGCGTAAGAGATACGCAGTATTTT CASSLSVRDTQYF
TRBJ2-7 TRBV9 few TRBD2 TGTGCCAGCAGCTCCCTAACTAGCGGGGGGATCTACGAGCAGTACTTC CASSSLTSGGIYEQYF
TRBJ2-3 TRBV10-2 . TRBD2 TGCGCCAGCAGAGACTTCAGACTAGCGGGCACAGATACGCAGTATTTT CASRDFRLAGTDTQYF
TRBJ2-7 TRBV4-2 . TRBD2 TGTGCCAGCAGCCAACAAGCGGGACTAGCGGGAGGCTCACTTTTCTACGAGCAGTACTTC CASSQQAGLAGGSLFYEQYF
TRBJ2-1 TRBV24-1 . TRBD2 TGTGCCACCAGTGATTCAGTAGCGGGAGGGCCCTCTGATGAGCAGTTCTTC CATSDSVAGGPSDEQFF
TRBJ2-3 TRBV6-6 few . TGTGCCAGCAGTTACCCCCTTGGACACAACACAGATACGCAGTATTTT CASSYPLGHNTDTQYF
TRBJ1-5 TRBV2 . . TGTGCCAGCAGTGACGCCAGGGCGGCATATACTCAGCCCCAGCATTTT CASSDARAAYTQPQHF
TRBJ1-1 TRBV11-2 . TRBD1 TGTGCCAGCGGAAACAGGGGAATGAACACTGAAGCTTTCTTT CASGNRGMNTEAFF
TRBJ2-7 TRBV12-3/TRBV12-4 . . TGTGCCAGCAGTTTTCAGGGCGAGCAGTACTTC CASSFQGEQYF
TRBJ2-3 TRBV19 few TRBD2 TGTGCCAGTAGTATTCAAGGAGCGGGAGACCTAAATACGCAGTATTTT CASSIQGAGDLNTQYF
TRBJ2-5 TRBV7-2 . TRBD2 TGTGCCAGCAGCTTAGTCGGTTCGGGAGGGTTGGGGGAGACCCAGTACTTC CASSLVGSGGLGETQYF
TRBJ2-6 TRBV5-6 . TRBD2 TGTGCCAGCAGCTTGTTTGGGGGGGCTGGGGCCAACGTCCTGACTTTC CASSLFGGAGANVLTF
TRBJ2-1 TRBV2 . TRBD2 TGTGCCAGGGGTACTAGCGGGAGTAGGCACAATGAGCAGTTCTTC CARGTSGSRHNEQFF
TRBJ2-5 TRBV28 . TRBD1 TGTGCCAGCAGCCACCCCGGGACAGGGGAAACCCAGTACTTC CASSHPGTGETQYF
TRBJ1-5 TRBV2 few . TGTGCCAGCAGTGTTAACCAGATTAGCAATCAGCCCCAGCATTTT CASSVNQISNQPQHF
TRBJ1-6 TRBV5-1 . . TGCGCCAGCAGCCCGGAGGGGCAGGCAACATATAATTCACCCCTCCACTTT CASSPEGQATYNSPLHF
TRBJ2-2 TRBV30 . TRBD2 TGTGCCTGGACGGTAGCGGGAGCTCCGAGCGGGGAGCTGTTTTTT CAWTVAGAPSGELFF
TRBJ1-1 TRBV5-1 . . TGCGCCAGCAGCTTTCAAGGGGCTTCGCCATCTGAAGCTTTCTTT CASSFQGASPSEAFF
TRBJ2-2 TRBV6-5 . . TGTGCCAGCACTCTAAACACCGGGGAGCTGTTTTTT CASTLNTGELFF
TRBJ2-7 TRBV10-3 . TRBD1 TGTGCCATCAGTGAGTACGACAGGGAATACGAGCAGTACTTC CAISEYDREYEQYF
TRBJ1-1 TRBV10-3 . TRBD1 TGTGCCACTGCAAACTCGGGACAGGGGTTGAACACTGAAGCTTTCTTT CATANSGQGLNTEAFF
TRBJ1-2 TRBV6-1 . . TGTGCCAGCAGTGAATATGGGGAGAACTATGGCTACACCTTC CASSEYGENYGYTF
TRBJ1-6 TRBV30 . . TGTGCCTTCGCGACATTGACTTCACCCCTCCACTTT CAFATLTSPLHF
TRBJ2-5 TRBV9 . . TGTGCCAGCAGCGTAGGCGTCGGGGGAAGACAGGAGACCCAGTACTTC CASSVGVGGRQETQYF
TRBJ2-1 TRBV4-2 . TRBD2 TGTGCCAGCAGCCAACTTGCTAGCGGGGCCTACAATGAGCAGTTCTTC CASSQLASGAYNEQFF
TRBJ1-2 TRBV28 . . TGTGCCAGCAGGGGGGAGGAGGGCGGTGGCTACACCTTC CASRGEEGGGYTF
TRBJ2-1 TRBV19 . TRBD1 TGTGCCAGTAGTATCGGACAGGGTCCCCATGAGCAGTTCTTC CASSIGQGPHEQFF
TRBJ2-7 TRBV2 once TRBD2 TGTGCCAGCAGTGATGGACTAGCGGGAGTGAAGCGCTACGAGCAGTACTTC CASSDGLAGVKRYEQYF
TRBJ1-1 TRBV27 . . TGTGCCAGCAGTTTTAGGGGCACTGAAGCTTTCTTT CASSFRGTEAFF
TRBJ2-1 TRBV2 . . TGTGCCAGCAGTGAACAAAACTATGAGCAGTTCTTC CASSEQNYEQFF
TRBJ2-3 TRBV7-2 . . TGTGCCAGCAGCAATCCGAGCACAGATACGCAGTATTTT CASSNPSTDTQYF
TRBJ2-7 TRBV29-1 . . TGCAGCGTTGAAAGTGCGGAGGGACTCTACGAGCAGTACTTC CSVESAEGLYEQYF
TRBJ2-7 TRBV19 . TRBD1 TGTGCCAGTAGTACGGGACAGGGGACCTACGAGCAGTACTTC CASSTGQGTYEQYF
TRBJ2-7 TRBV5-6 . . TGTGCCAGCAGCTCAATTCTTAGCTCCTACGAGCAGTACTTC CASSSILSSYEQYF
TRBJ2-7 TRBV28 . TRBD2 TGTGCCAGCAGTTCGGGACTAGCGGGAGTGACCAGCCTCGAGCAGTACTTC CASSSGLAGVTSLEQYF
TRBJ2-1 TRBV9 . TRBD2 TGTGCCAGCAGCCAAACCGCGGGGGTGTCCTACAATGAGCAGTTCTTC CASSQTAGVSYNEQFF
TRBJ1-3 TRBV5-6 . . TGTGCCAGCAGCCTGGGGAGGGCTCCTGGAAACACCATATATTTT CASSLGRAPGNTIYF
TRBJ1-3 TRBV5-5 few TRBD1 TGTGCCAGCAGCCCAACAGGGGTCTCTGGAAACACCATATATTTT CASSPTGVSGNTIYF
TRBJ2-3 TRBV7-9 . TRBD1 TGTGCCAGCAGCTTAATGGGACAGCGCACAGATACGCAGTATTTT CASSLMGQRTDTQYF
TRBJ2-6 TRBV18 . TRBD1 TGTGCCAGCTCACCACCGGACAGGGGGCAATCGTCAAGCTCTGGGGCCAACGTCCTGACTTTC CASSPPDRGQSSSSGANVLTF